This TCR beta chain was sequenced for a study of T-cell reconstitution after alpha-beta-depleted transplantation in children. General study results and limits: Fresh T-cell production supplied most of the T-cell counts and diversity seen one year after transplant. Surviving thymic progenitors and recipient T cells were the source of high TCRbeta diversity at day 60 in some patients. In patients about two months after transplant, alpha-beta T cells reportedly arose from several hundred expanded graft clones.

The CDR3 loop spans 14 amino acids. The germline V gene has CDR1 SQVTM and CDR2 ANQGSEA. The V end was cut by 4 bases, the J end by 0 bases, with 10 bases between. This clonotype was detected a few times. Its antigen remains unknown. This sample's TCRbeta library carried unique molecular identifier barcodes. TCRdb re-called the PCR reads through MiXCR, storing one row per CDR3 protein. This table holds roughly 400,000 distinct CDR3 sequences, over 40% found once. The source was PBMCs, collected before TCRalphabeta/CD19-depleted stem cell transplant. The sequence was obtained from a girl aged 2-10 years with aplastic anemia, due to receive a stem cell transplant. The chain combines TRBV29-1 with TRBJ2-1; D possibly corresponds to TRBD2 (6 bases). The CDR3 spells CSVVREISYNEQFF. The CDR3 bases are TGCAGCGTTGTTCGGGAGATCTCCTACAATGAGCAGTTCTTC.